This T cell receptor beta chain was captured in a study of read filtering for tumor transcriptome and immune sequencing. Study at large: Patients were some 16 male and approximately 15 female, mean age 65.9 years, range about 40 to 85. By R-ISS, stages I, II and III held 8, 16 and 7 patients.

This library used about 360 ng RNA and molecular barcoded adaptors spanning alpha/delta and beta/gamma chains. TCRdb reanalysed the reads using MiXCR and keeps one entry per CDR3 protein. The sample lists around 130,000 distinct CDR3 sequences, roughly an eighth occurring once. V lost 0 bases and J lost 1, with 6 bases in between. The CDR3 loop spans 15 amino acids. Germline assignment: CDR1 LGHNA and CDR2 YSLEER. In this sample, this clonotype turned up many times. V and J are TRBV4-3 and TRBJ2-2; D remains ambiguous. The sequence was collected from a donor at least 40 years old with multiple myeloma. Sequencing was done on a sample of a population of CD138-negative cells sorted from bone marrow. This CDR3 is CASSQEGQNTGELFF. The CDR3, as DNA: TGCGCCAGCAGCCAAGAAGGTCAGAACACCGGGGAGCTGTTTTTT.